This TCR beta chain was observed in a study of cytomegalovirus exposure and HLA in healthy donors. Donors showed nominal health when sampled, although they likely had unrecorded immune exposures. CDR1 is SGHTA and CDR2 is FQGTGA in the germline V gene. The CDR3 sequence is 16 residues long. Trimming left V 5 bases short and J 6 bases short, with 19 bases between. The PCR contained 60 Vbeta and 13 Jbeta primers. Sequencing used immunoSEQ multiplex PCR; TCRdb keeps in-frame clones, though not all of them. The sample lists about 160,000 clones; roughly 72% were seen once. The sample taken for sequencing was PBMCs. The chain is built from TRBV7-3 and TRBJ2-2, with a tentative D call TRBD1 (6 bases). The TCR originated in a man aged 40-49 years in good health and CMV-seropositive. The CDR3 loop reads CASSPTGSISPGELFF. CDR3 sequence (DNA): TGTGCCAGCAGCCCTACAGGGAGTATTTCCCCCGGGGAGCTGTTTTTT.